This T cell receptor (beta chain) is drawn from a study of regulatory T cells in long-lasting Graves disease. In building TCR beta libraries, iRepertoire HTBI primers were used together with Arm-PCR of CDR3 regions. TCRdb called the multiplex PCR reads again in MiXCR, with one record for every CDR3 protein. The sample carries hundreds of thousands of distinct CDR3 sequences, approximately 12% recorded once. V was pared by 4 bases and J by 4 bases, with 7 bases of the junction left unmatched. The CDR3 has 15 amino acids. The germline gives CDR1 MGHRA, CDR2 YSYEKL. As to time point: newly diagnosed GD, antithyroid drugs for less than 3 months. Extracted PBMC RNA gave rise to the TCR library. Study-wide findings and caveats: TCR diversity was lower in persistent Graves' patients than in newly diagnosed ones. Favored usage of TRBV28, TRBJ1-2 and TRBJ2-5 was recorded in persistent disease.

This clonotype was picked up many times. What it recognizes is unknown. These same data were also listed under a study on T cells in Graves' hyperthyroidism and ophthalmopathy. Per that study: Researchers ran a first-round RT-PCR on the TCR CDR3 using the HTBI primer set. The model predicted ophthalmopathy a median around 6.5 months before onset.

The TCR sequence derives from a woman in her thirties with Graves disease. The chain has TRBV4-1 and TRBJ1-1; 9 bases are a match to TRBD1. Specimen: peripheral blood mononuclear cells (PBMCs), collected at new diagnosis, from a patient treated with antithyroid drugs. The CDR3 DNA sequence: TGCGCCAGCAGCCGCGGACAGGGGCCGTCCACTGAAGCTTTCTTT. Its translation: CASSRGQGPSTEAFF.